The 2 T cell receptor beta chains below were found in one sample sequenced in a study of blood T cell repertoires in COVID-19. Libraries were prepared by immunoSEQ multiplex PCR; TCRdb keeps only in-frame clonotypes and omits some of them. This table holds more than 250,000 clones, approximately 89% found once. Material for sequencing was PBMCs or T cells enriched from blood (not recorded which). The receptors here all came from a woman aged 35 to 49 with acute COVID-19.

This sequence joins TRBV9 and TRBJ1-2; unclear D gene. Germline CDR1 reads SGDLS; CDR2 reads YYNGEE. The length of the CDR3 is 14 residues. V was pared by 0 bases and J by 8 bases, with 14 bases between. The chain's CDR3 is CASSVDVQRMGYTF. The CDR3 DNA reads TGTGCCAGCAGCGTAGACGTACAGAGAATGGGCTACACCTTC.

V usage is TRBV19 and J usage is TRBJ1-5; 7 nucleotides match TRBD1. The trim removed 9 bases at V and 2 bases at J, leaving 22 bases unmatched. Germline CDR1 is LNHDA and CDR2 is SQIVND (reference sequence). The CDR3 is made up of 19 amino acids. DNA of the CDR3: TGTGCCAGCGGGACAGAGGGACTTTCAGATTTAGTACGCAATCAGCCCCAGCATTTT. Residues: CASGTEGLSDLVRNQPQHF. Full variable domain (missing parts from reference TRBV19 and TRBJ1-5): DGGITQSPKYLFRKEGQNVTLSCEQNLNHDAMYWYRQDPGQGLRLIYYSQIVNDFQKGDIAEGYSVSREKKESFPLTVTSAQKNPTAFYLCASGTEGLSDLVRNQPQHFGDGTRLSIL.